One and the same sample provided the 10 T cell receptor beta chains below, sequenced in a study of T cells in Graves' hyperthyroidism and ophthalmopathy. Amplification of TCR beta CDR3 regions was performed using RNA transcripts as template. Carried out on the TCR CDR3, a first-round RT-PCR used the HTBI primer set. TCRdb redid the calling of the multiplex PCR reads with MiXCR, one entry per CDR3 protein. The sample contains 250,000 to 300,000 distinct CDR3 sequences, around 15% of which appear only once. Sequencing was performed on blood. Receptors originate from a woman in her fifties or sixties with Graves' ophthalmopathy.

This clonotype was seen a handful of times. The V gene is TRBV5-1, the J gene TRBJ1-4, with a possible D match to TRBD1 (5 bases). Germline V CDR1 and CDR2: SGHRS, YFSETQ. The length of the CDR3 is 15 residues. The V end was cut by 2 bases, the J end by 5 bases, with 13 bases between. The DNA of the CDR3 is TGCGCCAGCAGCTTAGCCGGGACCCCCAATGAAAAACTGTTTTTT. Its protein is CASSLAGTPNEKLFF.

This clonotype was recorded at least ten times. This chain connects TRBV5-1 to TRBJ1-1; tentative D call: TRBD1 (6 bases). Trimming pared 4 bases from V and 4 bases from J, leaving 20 bases between. Germline assignment: CDR1 SGHRS and CDR2 YFSETQ. The CDR3 runs to 16 residues. CDR3: CASSKTGLTGSTEAFF. DNA for the CDR3: TGCGCCAGCAGCAAGACAGGACTCACGGGGTCCACTGAAGCTTTCTTT.

This chain links TRBV27 with TRBJ2-6, with D possibly matching TRBD1 (6 bases). CDR3 size: 14 residues. V gave up 8 bases and J gave up 0 bases, with 8 bases separating them. The germline gives CDR1 MNHEY, CDR2 SMNVEV (reference sequence). The chain's CDR3 is CASARGSGANVLTF. The CDR3 DNA reads TGTGCCAGCGCCAGGGGCTCTGGGGCCAACGTCCTGACTTTC.

V gene TRBV11-2 combines with J gene TRBJ2-1; D is unresolved. Germline CDR1 is SGHAT and CDR2 is FQNNGV. There are 15 residues in the CDR3. V lost 0 bases and J 4 bases, leaving 10 bases between the germline ends. The CDR3 loop is CASSLDRADYNEQFF. The CDR3, as DNA: TGTGCCAGCAGCTTAGATCGGGCAGATTACAATGAGCAGTTCTTC.

Ten or more counts support this clonotype. The chain employs TRBV11-2 and TRBJ1-1, with 12 bases aligning to TRBD1. Germline trimming cut 5 bases from V and 2 bases from J; bases unmatched to any gene: 15. From germline, CDR1 is SGHAT and CDR2 FQNNGV. This CDR3 has 19 amino acids. CDR3 in DNA: TGTGCCAGCAGCCCGACGACCGGGACAGGGGGCCTGTATAACACTGAAGCTTTCTTT. Translated: CASSPTTGTGGLYNTEAFF.

The CDR3 DNA reads TGCAGTGCTAGAGGCCGGGGATTCGAGCAGTACTTC. It yields the protein CSARGRGFEQYF. The gene calls are TRBV20-1 and TRBJ2-7; D may be TRBD2 (5 bases). Per germline, CDR1 DFQATT and CDR2 SNEGSKA (reference sequence). The CDR3 spans 12 residues. Trimming removed 1 base from V and 6 bases from J, with 10 bases in between.

Ten or more counts support this clonotype. This chain uses TRBV7-8 with TRBJ2-1; TRBD1 matches 8 bases. V shed 5 bases and J 3 bases; nucleotides not matched to a gene: 9. The CDR3 runs 16 residues. Germline CDR1 is SGHVS and CDR2 is FQNEAQ. Written as DNA, the CDR3 is TGTGCCAGCAGCAGGACAGGGAATGATCTCTACAATGAGCAGTTCTTC. It is translated as CASSRTGNDLYNEQFF.

This clonotype showed up many times. The V gene is TRBV2, the J gene TRBJ2-7; TRBD1 matches at 9 bases. CDR3 length: 12 amino acids. Germline V gene sequence: CDR1 SNHLY, CDR2 FYNNEI. J was trimmed by 5 bases and V by 11 bases; bases with no gene match: 7. The CDR3 reads CASEGQGDEQYF. The CDR3 bases are TGTGCCTCCGAGGGACAGGGCGACGAGCAGTACTTC.

On this clonotype: This may arise from a read error, as a much more abundant clone is one base away. The J gene is TRBJ2-2, the V gene TRBV28, with TRBD1 matching over 7 bases. Germline lookup yields CDR1 MDHEN and CDR2 SYDVKM. The CDR3 is made up of 14 amino acids. The DNA of the CDR3 is TGTGCCTGCAGGTTTACAGGGGCCACCGGGGAGCTGTTTTTT. It translates to CACRFTGATGELFF.

Note on this clonotype: A read error may explain this, as a much larger clone is one base away. The chain joins TRBV18 to TRBJ2-1, with D hard to call. The CDR3 is 17 residues long. The V end was cut by 0 bases, the J end by 1 base, with 13 bases between. Germline V gene data show CDR1 as KGHSH and CDR2 as LQKENI. The DNA of the CDR3 is TGTGCCAGCTCACCACCCTCCATGGTCGAGTCCTACAATGAGCAGTTCTTC. It codes for CASSPPSMVESYNEQFF.